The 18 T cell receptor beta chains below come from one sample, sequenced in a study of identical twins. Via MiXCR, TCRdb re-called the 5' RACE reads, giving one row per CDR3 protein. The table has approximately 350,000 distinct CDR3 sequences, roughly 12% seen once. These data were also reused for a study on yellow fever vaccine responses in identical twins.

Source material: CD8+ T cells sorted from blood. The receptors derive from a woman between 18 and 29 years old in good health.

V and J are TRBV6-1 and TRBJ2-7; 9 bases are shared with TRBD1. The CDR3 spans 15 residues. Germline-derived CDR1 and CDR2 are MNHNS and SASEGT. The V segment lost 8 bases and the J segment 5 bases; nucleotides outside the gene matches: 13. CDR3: CASRTGTGLSNEQYV. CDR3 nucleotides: TGTGCCAGCCGCACCGGGACAGGGCTTTCGAACGAGCAGTACGTC.

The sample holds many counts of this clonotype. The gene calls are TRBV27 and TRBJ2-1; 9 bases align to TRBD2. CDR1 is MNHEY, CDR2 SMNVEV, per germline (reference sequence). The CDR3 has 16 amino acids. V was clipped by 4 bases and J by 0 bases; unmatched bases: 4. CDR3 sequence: CASSSLTSGSYNEQFF. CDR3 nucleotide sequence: TGTGCCAGCAGTTCCCTGACTAGCGGCTCCTACAATGAGCAGTTCTTC.

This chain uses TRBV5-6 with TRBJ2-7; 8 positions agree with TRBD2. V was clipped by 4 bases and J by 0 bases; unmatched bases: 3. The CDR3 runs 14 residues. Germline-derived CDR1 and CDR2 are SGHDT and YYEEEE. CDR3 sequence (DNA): TGTGCCAGCAGCCCGGGGGGGCTCTCCTACGAGCAGTACGTC. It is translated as CASSPGGLSYEQYV.

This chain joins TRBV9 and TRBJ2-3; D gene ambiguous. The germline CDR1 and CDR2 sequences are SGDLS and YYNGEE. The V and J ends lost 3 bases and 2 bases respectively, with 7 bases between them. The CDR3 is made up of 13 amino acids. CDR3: CASSAGPTDTQYF. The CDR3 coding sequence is TGTGCCAGCAGCGCAGGCCCCACAGATACGCAGTATTTT.

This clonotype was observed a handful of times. The CDR3 nucleotides are TGTGCCAGCAGCGTAGACGACAGGGTAGTTTCACCCCTCCACTTT. It translates to CASSVDDRVVSPLHF. This chain joins TRBV9 and TRBJ1-6; 7 bases match TRBD1. This CDR3 contains 15 residues. Germline V gene sequence: CDR1 SGDLS, CDR2 YYNGEE. V lost 0 bases, J lost 9 bases, and 6 bases stayed unmatched.

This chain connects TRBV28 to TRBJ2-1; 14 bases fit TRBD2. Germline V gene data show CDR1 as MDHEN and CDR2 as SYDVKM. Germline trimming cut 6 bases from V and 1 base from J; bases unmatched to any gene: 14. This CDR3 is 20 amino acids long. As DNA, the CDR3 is TGTGCCAGCAGCCCGGCTCCGGGACTAGCGGGAGTGTTTTCCTACAATGAGCAGTTCTTC. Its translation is CASSPAPGLAGVFSYNEQFF.

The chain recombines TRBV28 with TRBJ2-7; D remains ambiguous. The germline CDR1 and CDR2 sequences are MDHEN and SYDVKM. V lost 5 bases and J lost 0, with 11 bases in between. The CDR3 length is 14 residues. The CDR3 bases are TGTGCCAGCAGTGTCGGGCTGAGCTCCTACGAGCAGTACTTC. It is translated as CASSVGLSSYEQYF.

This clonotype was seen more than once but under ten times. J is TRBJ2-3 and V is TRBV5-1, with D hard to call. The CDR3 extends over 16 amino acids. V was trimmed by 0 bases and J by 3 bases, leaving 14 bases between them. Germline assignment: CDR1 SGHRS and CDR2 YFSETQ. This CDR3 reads CASSLAVGMGTDTQYF. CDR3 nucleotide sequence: TGCGCCAGCAGCTTGGCGGTGGGAATGGGGACAGATACGCAGTATTTT.

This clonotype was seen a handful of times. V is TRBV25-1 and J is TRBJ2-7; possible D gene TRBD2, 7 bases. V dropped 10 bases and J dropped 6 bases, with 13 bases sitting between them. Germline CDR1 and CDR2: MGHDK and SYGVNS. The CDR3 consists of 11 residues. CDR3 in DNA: TGTGCCATCGAGAGGGGGGGCGAGCAGTACTTC. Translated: CAIERGGEQYF.

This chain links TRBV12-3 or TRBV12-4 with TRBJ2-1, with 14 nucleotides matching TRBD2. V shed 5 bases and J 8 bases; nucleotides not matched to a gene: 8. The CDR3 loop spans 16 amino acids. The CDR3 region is CASSRGLAGEDYEQFF. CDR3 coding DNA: TGTGCCAGCAGTCGGGGACTAGCGGGAGAAGACTATGAGCAGTTCTTC.

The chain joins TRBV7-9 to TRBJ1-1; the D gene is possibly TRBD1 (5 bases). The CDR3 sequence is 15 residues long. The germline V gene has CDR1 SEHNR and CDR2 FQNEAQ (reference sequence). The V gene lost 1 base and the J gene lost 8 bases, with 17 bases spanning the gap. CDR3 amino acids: CASSLGWGELIEAFF. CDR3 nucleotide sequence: TGTGCCAGCAGCTTAGGATGGGGGGAGCTTATAGAAGCTTTCTTT. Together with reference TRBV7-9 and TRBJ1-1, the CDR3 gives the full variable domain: DTGVSQNPRHKITKRGQNVTFRCDPISEHNRLYWYRQTLGQGPEFLTYFQNEAQLEKSRLLSDRFSAERPKGSFSTLEIQRTEQGDSAMYLCASSLGWGELIEAFFGQGTRLTVV.

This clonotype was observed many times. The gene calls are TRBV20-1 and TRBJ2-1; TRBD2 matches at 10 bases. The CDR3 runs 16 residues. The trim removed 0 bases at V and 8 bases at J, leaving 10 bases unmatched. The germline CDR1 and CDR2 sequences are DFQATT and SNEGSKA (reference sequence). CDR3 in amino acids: CSAREAAGGLGDEQFF. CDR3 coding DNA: TGCAGTGCTAGAGAAGCAGCGGGAGGGCTGGGCGATGAGCAGTTCTTC.

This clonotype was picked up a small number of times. This CDR3 reads CASSYSRGGSDTQYF. In DNA, the CDR3 is TGTGCCAGCAGTTATTCGCGGGGGGGGTCAGATACGCAGTATTTT. The chain recombines TRBV6-2 or TRBV6-3 with TRBJ2-3; 9 nucleotides match TRBD2. V lost 3 bases and J lost 4; bases outside the gene matches: 5. The CDR3 totals 15 residues. CDR1 and CDR2 from the germline V gene are MNHEY and SVGEGT.

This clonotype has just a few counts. The CDR3 sequence: CASSLYQGFTEAFF. CDR3 nucleotide sequence: TGTGCCAGCAGTTTATATCAGGGGTTCACTGAAGCTTTCTTT. The V and J genes are TRBV27 and TRBJ1-1; D is possibly TRBD1 (6 bases). V lost 1 base, J lost 4 bases, and 10 bases lay in between. CDR1 MNHEY and CDR2 SMNVEV come from the germline V gene (reference sequence). This CDR3 spans 14 amino acids.

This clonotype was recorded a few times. The CDR3 is CASSSDPYNEQFF. The CDR3 region has the DNA TGCGCCAGCAGCTCAGACCCCTACAATGAGCAGTTCTTC. The genes are TRBV5-1 and TRBJ2-1; D remains ambiguous. The germline CDR1 and CDR2 sequences are SGHRS and YFSETQ. Trimming stripped 3 bases from V and 2 bases from J, with 6 bases between. The CDR3 totals 13 residues.

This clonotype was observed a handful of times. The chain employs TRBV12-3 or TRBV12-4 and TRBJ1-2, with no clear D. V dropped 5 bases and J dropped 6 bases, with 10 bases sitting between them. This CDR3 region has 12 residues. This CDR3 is CASSIRLDGYTF. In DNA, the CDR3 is TGTGCCAGCAGTATCCGATTGGATGGCTACACCTTC.

The CDR3, as DNA: TGTGCCAGCAGAGGAACGGGAGGTAGCAATCAGCCCCAGCATTTT. Translation: CASRGTGGSNQPQHF. V and J are TRBV12-3 or TRBV12-4 and TRBJ1-5; D not resolved. V was cut by 6 bases and J by 0 bases, with 12 bases left in between. The CDR3 is 15 residues long.

The CDR3 reads CASSLAQDYEQYF. The CDR3 DNA reads TGTGCCAGCAGCTTAGCACAGGACTACGAGCAGTACTTC. The chain couples TRBV13 to TRBJ2-7, with D perhaps matching TRBD1 (5 bases). The CDR3 runs to 13 residues. The germline gives CDR1 PRHDT, CDR2 FYEKMQ (reference sequence). Trimming left V 1 base short and J 3 bases short, with 7 bases between.